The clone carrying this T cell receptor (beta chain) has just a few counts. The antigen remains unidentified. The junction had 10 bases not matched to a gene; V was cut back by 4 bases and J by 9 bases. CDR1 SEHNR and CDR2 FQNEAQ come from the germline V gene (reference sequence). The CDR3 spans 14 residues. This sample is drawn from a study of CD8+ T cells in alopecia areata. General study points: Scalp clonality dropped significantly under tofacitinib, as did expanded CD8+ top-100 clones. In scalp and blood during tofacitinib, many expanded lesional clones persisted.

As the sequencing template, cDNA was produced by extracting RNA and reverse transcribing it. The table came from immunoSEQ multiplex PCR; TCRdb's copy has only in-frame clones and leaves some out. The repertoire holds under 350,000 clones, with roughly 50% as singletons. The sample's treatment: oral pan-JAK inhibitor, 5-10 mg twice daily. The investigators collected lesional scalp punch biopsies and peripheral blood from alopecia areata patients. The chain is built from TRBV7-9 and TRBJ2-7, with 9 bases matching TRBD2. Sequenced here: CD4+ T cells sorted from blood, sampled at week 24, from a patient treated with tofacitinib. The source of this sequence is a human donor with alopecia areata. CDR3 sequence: CASSSSGLAQVQYF. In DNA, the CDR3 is TGTGCCAGCAGCTCCTCGGGACTAGCCCAGGTGCAGTACTTC.